A single sample is the source of the 30 T cell receptor beta chains below, sequenced in a study of Ad26.COV2.S vaccination and SARS-CoV-2 variants. Stated treatment: 19 received Ad26.COV2.S at low or high dose, single or two shots; about 5 received placebo; per-sample allocation not given. Day 63 after the first injection of vaccine or placebo was the sampling time. TCRdb's table, derived via immunoSEQ multiplex PCR, lists solely in-frame clones and lacks some. The data contain about 680,000 clones, around 92% of them singletons. The material was peripheral blood, obtained in a trial of Ad26.COV2.S vaccine versus placebo. These TCRs come from a person aged 18-65 years who received the Ad26.COV2.S COVID-19 vaccine or a placebo.

This clone was detected only a few times. The rearrangement joins TRBV29-1 to TRBJ1-2; a possible D gene is TRBD1 (6 bases). Germline V gives CDR1 SQVTM, CDR2 ANQGSEA. The CDR3 extends over 16 amino acids. The germline V and J ends were trimmed by 4 bases and 8 bases, with 26 bases remaining between them. The CDR3 sequence: CSVALPPTGRGEGYTF. In nucleotides, the CDR3 is TGCAGCGTTGCTCTCCCCCCCACAGGGAGGGGTGAAGGCTACACCTTC.

This clone was seen more than once but under ten times. This chain links TRBV5-1 with TRBJ2-7; D not certain. The CDR3 is made up of 14 amino acids. Trimming stripped 4 bases from V and 0 bases from J, with 11 bases between. Germline V gene data show CDR1 as SGHRS and CDR2 as YFSETQ. In nucleotides, the CDR3 is TGCGCCAGCAGCCCTCAGTCCCTCTCCTACGAGCAGTACTTC. This translates into CASSPQSLSYEQYF.

The rearrangement uses TRBV29-1 and TRBJ1-1; D possibly corresponds to TRBD1 (6 bases). The CDR3 is 13 amino acids. CDR1 is SQVTM and CDR2 is ANQGSEA in the germline V gene. V shed 5 bases and J shed 6 bases, with 16 bases lying between them. CDR3 sequence: CSVPTGGGPEAFF. DNA for the CDR3: TGCAGCGTTCCCACAGGAGGGGGACCTGAAGCTTTCTTT.

V gene TRBV6-6 combines with J gene TRBJ1-6, with 8 bases that match TRBD1. CDR3 length: 14 residues. CDR1 is MNHNY and CDR2 is SVGAGI in the germline V gene (reference sequence). J gave up 9 bases and V 2 bases, and 3 bases lay outside the gene matches. CDR3 DNA sequence: TGTGCCAGCAGTTACACAGGGGGTAGTTCACCCCTCCACTTT. Its translation is CASSYTGGSSPLHF.

The chain is built from TRBV3-1 (or the pseudogene TRBV3-2) and TRBJ1-4; unclear D gene. Germline CDR1 reads LGHDT; CDR2 reads YNNKEL (reference sequence). There are 14 residues in the CDR3. Trimming stripped 4 bases from V and 8 bases from J, with 14 bases between. This CDR3 is CASSPGPDQEKLFF. CDR3 in DNA: TGTGCCAGCAGCCCGGGCCCCGACCAGGAAAAACTGTTTTTT.

The rearrangement links TRBV2 to TRBJ2-1; 7 positions match TRBD2. Germline lookup yields CDR1 SNHLY and CDR2 FYNNEI. Germline trimming cut 6 bases from V and 14 bases from J; bases unmatched to any gene: 10. This CDR3 spans 12 amino acids. CDR3 sequence (DNA): TGTGCCAGCAGCCTAGATGGGAGGGAGGAGTTCTTC. Amino acid sequence: CASSLDGREEFF.

V usage is TRBV11-1 and J usage is TRBJ2-3; D may be TRBD2 (6 bases). The CDR3 runs to 14 residues. V was cut by 6 bases and J by 2 bases, with 12 bases left in between. CDR1 and CDR2 (germline): SGHAT, FQDESV (reference sequence). CDR3 sequence: CASSPGEDTDTQYF. CDR3 nucleotides: TGTGCCAGCAGTCCGGGGGAGGACACAGATACGCAGTATTTT.

The rearrangement links TRBV5-1 to TRBJ2-2; 10 bases line up with TRBD2. CDR1 and CDR2 from the germline V gene are SGHRS and YFSETQ. The V and J ends lost 4 bases and 1 base, in that order; junction bases with no gene match: 4. The CDR3 has 16 residues. The CDR3 sequence is CASSLGTSENTGELFF. CDR3 DNA sequence: TGCGCCAGCAGCCTCGGGACTAGCGAGAACACCGGGGAGCTGTTTTTT.

The J gene is TRBJ2-3, the V gene TRBV19; 7 nucleotides line up with TRBD2. CDR1 and CDR2 (germline): LNHDA, SQIVND (reference sequence). The CDR3 sequence is 17 residues long. J lost 3 bases, V lost 6 bases, and 15 bases had no gene match. CDR3 loop: CASSRPPSGRLTDTQYF. CDR3 nucleotides: TGTGCCAGTAGCCGCCCCCCTAGCGGACGATTAACAGATACGCAGTATTTT.

The chain is built from TRBV29-1 and TRBJ2-6; D uncertain. V lost 3 bases to trimming and J lost 0 bases, with 6 bases between them. The CDR3 has 14 amino acids. Germline V gene sequence: CDR1 SQVTM, CDR2 ANQGSEA. The CDR3 DNA reads as TGCAGCGTTGAGCAGAACTCTGGGGCCAACGTCCTGACTTTC. Protein sequence: CSVEQNSGANVLTF.

V usage is TRBV7-6 and J usage is TRBJ2-2, with 7 positions matching TRBD2. Trimming removed 4 bases from V and 1 base from J; junction bases left unmatched: 3. The CDR3 has 15 amino acids. Germline V gene lookup returns CDR1 SGHVS and CDR2 FNYEAQ. Written as DNA, the CDR3 is TGTGCCAGCAGCTCGCCGGGGGGGAACACCGGGGAGCTGTTTTTT. As protein: CASSSPGGNTGELFF.

The chain couples TRBV3-1 (or the pseudogene TRBV3-2) to TRBJ2-1; 7 nucleotides agree with TRBD2. This CDR3 is built from 13 residues. Trimming took 5 bases from V and 7 from J; bases not matched to a gene: 5. Germline values: CDR1 LGHDT, CDR2 YNNKEL (reference sequence). The CDR3 loop reads CASSTAGINEQFF. CDR3 sequence (DNA): TGTGCCAGCAGCACAGCGGGGATAAATGAGCAGTTCTTC.

The chain links TRBV19 to TRBJ1-5; D call uncertain. This CDR3 region has 15 residues. Germline CDR1 is LNHDA and CDR2 is SQIVND (reference sequence). V lost 3 bases to trimming and J lost 1 base, with 10 bases between them. DNA of the CDR3: TGTGCCAGTAGTATTTTTCCTGGAAGCAATCAGCCCCAGCATTTT. Translating gives CASSIFPGSNQPQHF.

On this clone: Within the sample, other DNA sequences also encode this same CDR3. The chain is built from TRBV4-3 and TRBJ2-3, with D tentatively TRBD1 (7 bases). The CDR3 totals 15 residues. Per germline, CDR1 LGHNA and CDR2 YSLEER. The germline V and J ends were trimmed by 1 base and 1 base, with 9 bases remaining between them. The CDR3 reads CASSQARGGTDTQYF. The CDR3 DNA sequence: TGCGCCAGCAGCCAAGCCAGGGGGGGCACAGATACGCAGTATTTT.

This chain connects TRBV7-9 to TRBJ2-5; possibly TRBD2 for D (5 bases). This CDR3 is built from 14 residues. Trimming took 5 bases from V and 2 from J, leaving 12 bases between them. Germline V lookup: CDR1 SEHNR, CDR2 FQNEAQ (reference sequence). The CDR3, as DNA: TGTGCCAGCAGCCACGACTGGGAGCAAGAGACCCAGTACTTC. It is translated as CASSHDWEQETQYF.

The chain couples TRBV29-1 to TRBJ2-1, with D perhaps matching TRBD2 (5 bases). Germline V lookup: CDR1 SQVTM, CDR2 ANQGSEA. Trimming took 6 bases from V and 2 from J, leaving 8 bases between them. The CDR3 totals 12 residues. The CDR3 region has the DNA TGCAGCGTCAGCGGCACCTACAATGAGCAGTTCTTC. It translates to CSVSGTYNEQFF.

This clone was observed a few times. The chain joins TRBV2 to TRBJ1-5; possible D gene TRBD1, 6 bases. The length of the CDR3 is 15 residues. V was shortened by 4 bases and J by 3 bases, with 13 bases between the two germline ends. From germline, CDR1 is SNHLY and CDR2 FYNNEI. The CDR3 DNA sequence: TGTGCCAGCAGTGTGGGGGGCTTGATCAATCAGCCCCAGCATTTT. Translating it yields CASSVGGLINQPQHF.

The genes are TRBV5-5 and TRBJ2-1; 7 positions match TRBD2. This CDR3 is built from 14 residues. Germline V gene lookup returns CDR1 SGHKS and CDR2 YYEKEE (reference sequence). The ends lost 2 bases at V and 2 bases at J; junction bases unmatched: 1. This CDR3 reads CASSFLAAYNEQFF. CDR3 DNA: TGTGCCAGCAGCTTCCTAGCGGCCTACAATGAGCAGTTCTTC.

The rearrangement links TRBV5-1 to TRBJ2-7; D is ambiguous. Looked up from germline, CDR1 is SGHRS and CDR2 is YFSETQ. The CDR3 consists of 13 residues. With 4 bases removed from V and 5 bases from J, the gap between germline ends came to 13 bases. The chain's CDR3 is CASSLYLKDEQYF. CDR3 DNA: TGCGCCAGCAGCCTCTATCTAAAGGACGAGCAGTACTTC.

This chain links TRBV30 with TRBJ1-4; no clear D gene. CDR3 length equals 16 residues. Between the trimmed V and J ends, which lost 5 bases and 0 bases, there was a span of 16 bases. The germline V gene has CDR1 GTSNPN and CDR2 SVGIG (reference sequence). CDR3 coding DNA: TGTGCCTGGTCCCTAGACCGTACCGCAACTAATGAAAAACTGTTTTTT. Translated: CAWSLDRTATNEKLFF.

The chain recombines TRBV10-3 with TRBJ2-7; 10 positions match TRBD2. From germline, CDR1 is ENHRY and CDR2 SYGVKD. The CDR3 has 16 residues. J lost 2 bases, V lost 0 bases, and 4 bases had no gene match. The CDR3 bases are TGTGCCATCAGTGAGTCAACCGGACTAGCGGCCTACGAGCAGTACTTC. It encodes CAISESTGLAAYEQYF.

This sequence joins TRBV7-2 and TRBJ2-7; the D gene could be TRBD1 or TRBD2 (5 bases each). Germline V gene sequence: CDR1 SGHTA, CDR2 FQGNSA. The ends were cut back, 5 bases at V and 6 bases at J, with 17 bases in the middle. This CDR3 has 14 residues. CDR3 amino acids: CASSQPGHTSEQYF. The CDR3 nucleotides read TGTGCCAGCAGCCAGCCGGGGCACACGAGCGAGCAGTACTTC.

V is TRBV2 and J is TRBJ1-4, with D uncertain. The CDR3 runs 15 residues. The ends were cut back, 3 bases at V and 4 bases at J, with 12 bases in the middle. From germline, CDR1 is SNHLY and CDR2 FYNNEI. The CDR3 nucleotides are TGTGCCAGCAGTGATTGGCTGGCGGGTAATGAAAAACTGTTTTTT. It yields the protein CASSDWLAGNEKLFF.

The gene calls are TRBV7-2 and TRBJ2-2; the D is unclear. CDR1 SGHTA and CDR2 FQGNSA come from the germline V gene. The CDR3 is 15 amino acids. The germline V and J ends were trimmed by 5 bases and 4 bases, with 14 bases remaining between them. The CDR3 nucleotides read TGTGCCAGCAGCCCCGGCCAGGAAATCACCGGGGAGCTGTTTTTT. Its protein product is CASSPGQEITGELFF. Full variable domain (remainder filled in from reference TRBV7-2 and TRBJ2-2): GAGVSQSPSNKVTEKGKDVELRCDPISGHTALYWYRQSLGQGLEFLIYFQGNSAPDKSGLPSDRFSAERTGGSVSTLTIQRTQQEDSAVYLCASSPGQEITGELFFGEGSRLTVL.

The J gene is TRBJ1-2, the V gene TRBV4-1; D gene uncertain. V was shortened by 0 bases and J by 7 bases, with 18 bases between the two germline ends. CDR3 length: 16 amino acids. The germline V gene has CDR1 MGHRA and CDR2 YSYEKL. The CDR3 reads CASSQDPAGMSSGYTF. For the CDR3, the DNA is TGCGCCAGCAGCCAAGATCCGGCGGGGATGAGTTCTGGCTACACCTTC.

There are a few counts of this clone. The chain joins TRBV30 to TRBJ1-2; possibly TRBD1 for D (5 bases). CDR3 length: 13 residues. The germline V and J ends were trimmed by 0 bases and 4 bases, with 9 bases remaining between them. Per germline, CDR1 GTSNPN and CDR2 SVGIG (reference sequence). CDR3 in amino acids: CAWSVGGTYGYTF. The CDR3 DNA reads as TGTGCCTGGAGTGTAGGTGGGACCTATGGCTACACCTTC.

V is TRBV29-1 and J is TRBJ2-2, with a weak D call TRBD2 (6 bases). The CDR3 spans 14 residues. Per the germline V gene, CDR1 is SQVTM and CDR2 is ANQGSEA. V lost 1 base, J lost 7 bases, and 13 bases lay in between. CDR3 residues: CSVEGTTKVGELFF. CDR3 coding DNA: TGCAGCGTTGAAGGGACTACCAAAGTCGGGGAGCTGTTTTTT.

The chain combines TRBV19 with TRBJ2-3, with 11 bases that match TRBD1. Germline CDR1 reads LNHDA; CDR2 reads SQIVND (reference sequence). The CDR3 is 16 amino acids. Trimming took 7 bases from V and 3 from J; bases not matched to a gene: 9. CDR3 sequence: CASTREDRGRTDTQYF. DNA for the CDR3: TGTGCCAGTACCCGGGAGGACAGGGGGCGTACAGATACGCAGTATTTT.

The rearrangement links TRBV2 to TRBJ2-1; TRBD2 matches 7 bases. Germline values: CDR1 SNHLY, CDR2 FYNNEI. The CDR3 is 16 amino acids. The V segment lost 6 bases and the J segment 0 bases; nucleotides outside the gene matches: 8. The DNA for the CDR3 is TGTGCCAGCAGCCTCAGCGGGGTGAGCTCCTACAATGAGCAGTTCTTC. This translates into CASSLSGVSSYNEQFF.

The chain joins TRBV15 to TRBJ1-1, with a weak D call TRBD1 (5 bases). V was shortened by 1 base and J by 3 bases, with 12 bases between the two germline ends. This CDR3 is 15 amino acids long. Germline V gives CDR1 LNHNV, CDR2 YYDKDF (reference sequence). This CDR3 is CATSRGGGTYTEAFF. CDR3 bases: TGTGCCACCAGCAGAGGCGGGGGGACTTACACTGAAGCTTTCTTT.